This T cell receptor beta chain was recorded in a study of blood T cell repertoires in COVID-19. Study-wide context: COVID-19 samples, acute and convalescent, were from the United States, Italy and Spain. PBMCs, B-cell-depleted T cells, or T cells provided the cDNA or gDNA that made up the material.

Per the original methods: Amplified reference gene primers provided the basis for estimating nucleated cell counts. Some clones are missing from TCRdb's copy, which holds only in-frame ones; the method was immunoSEQ multiplex PCR. V and J calls and clone size come straight from that table; D and trimming were deduced from the DNA. This table has 72,000 or so clones, 75% to 90% appearing once. The CDR3 has 14 amino acids. Deletions cut 2 bases from V and 1 base from J, with 7 bases between. Germline-derived CDR1 and CDR2 are SGHTA and FQGTGA. Sequenced material: peripheral blood. V gene TRBV7-3 combines with J gene TRBJ2-3; D ambiguous. The receptor was isolated from an elderly woman with active or convalescent COVID-19. CDR3 residues: CASSLAVGTDTQYF. In nucleotides, the CDR3 is TGTGCCAGCAGCTTAGCCGTAGGCACAGATACGCAGTATTTT. The variable domain in full, with the rest retrieved from reference TRBV7-3 and TRBJ2-3, is GAGVSQTPSNKVTEKGKYVELRCDPISGHTALYWYRQSLGQGPEFLIYFQGTGAADDSGLPNDRFFAVRPEGSVSTLKIQRTERGDSAVYLCASSLAVGTDTQYFGPGTRLTVL.